This T cell receptor (beta chain) was obtained from a study of technical replicates of blood from a few donors. This table comes from immunoSEQ multiplex PCR, and its TCRdb copy is limited to in-frame clones, with some not included. The repertoire holds about 62,000 clones, with roughly 91% as singletons. V dropped 3 bases and J dropped 7; count of bases not matched to a gene: 8. The CDR3 totals 15 residues. Per germline, CDR1 MNHNY and CDR2 SVGAGI (reference sequence). This TCR was sampled from a human donor in good health. Some clones in this sample may be carry-over from other donors' samples. Sequenced input: PBMCs. The chain couples TRBV6-6 to TRBJ1-4; 7 bases align to TRBD1. The CDR3 loop is CASSYIQGRGEKLFF. The CDR3 bases are TGTGCCAGCAGTTATATACAGGGGCGGGGTGAAAAACTGTTTTTT.